A single sample is the source of the 29 T cell receptor beta chains below, sequenced in a study of Ad26.COV2.S vaccination and SARS-CoV-2 variants (dated by TCRdb to the early 2020s). The treatment or condition label on this specimen signifies: roughly 19 received Ad26.COV2.S at low or high dose, single or two shots; 5 received placebo; per-sample allocation not given. For vaccine and placebo recipients, repertoires were sequenced using samples collected on day 63 after the first injection. The library was produced with the immunoSEQ multiplex PCR assay. Here the immuneACCESS table is served through TCRdb, limited to in-frame sequences with V and J called. Missing clones are a known gap in these copies; in checked studies unresolved V genes cover under half, and the rest lacks a known reason. The sample yields 350,000 to 500,000 clones; 75% to 95% were counted once. In total, the top ten clones hold 12% of the sample.

Material: peripheral blood, obtained in a trial of Ad26.COV2.S vaccine versus placebo. The receptor set was obtained from a person aged 18 to 65 who received the Ad26.COV2.S COVID-19 vaccine or a placebo.

This chain uses TRBV28 with TRBJ2-1, with TRBD2 matching 8 bases. The germline gives CDR1 MDHEN, CDR2 SYDVKM. V shed 7 bases and J 3 bases; nucleotides not matched to a gene: 8. The CDR3 is 15 amino acids. For the CDR3, the DNA is TGTGCCAGCACCAGTAGCGGGGCTATCTACAATGAGCAGTTCTTC. Amino acid sequence: CASTSSGAIYNEQFF.

The chain uses TRBV3-1 (or the pseudogene TRBV3-2) and TRBJ1-2; D possibly corresponds to TRBD1 (6 bases). Germline loops: CDR1 LGHDT, CDR2 YNNKEL (reference sequence). The CDR3 extends over 14 amino acids. V shed 6 bases and J shed 3 bases, with 14 bases lying between them. The CDR3 here is CASSTTGEYYGYTF. The CDR3 DNA reads as TGTGCCAGCAGTACGACAGGAGAGTACTATGGCTACACCTTC.

This clone was recorded only once. The V gene is TRBV25-1, the J gene TRBJ2-7; the match to TRBD1 covers 8 bases. Germline V lookup: CDR1 MGHDK, CDR2 SYGVNS. The CDR3 totals 14 residues. V dropped 3 bases and J dropped 5; count of bases not matched to a gene: 6. The CDR3 loop is CASSDWTGINEQYF. In DNA form, the CDR3 reads TGTGCCAGCAGTGATTGGACAGGGATCAACGAGCAGTACTTC.

This clone has only one observation. J is TRBJ1-6 and V is TRBV27, with 7 bases lining up with TRBD1. There are 13 residues in the CDR3. V was clipped by 8 bases and J by 7 bases; unmatched bases: 5. Germline V lookup: CDR1 MNHEY, CDR2 SMNVEV (reference sequence). The CDR3 loop reads CASARGLNSPLHF. The CDR3 coding sequence is TGTGCCAGCGCTAGGGGGCTAAATTCACCCCTCCACTTT.

The chain employs TRBV5-4 and TRBJ1-6; the D gene is possibly TRBD1 (5 bases). The CDR3 has 14 residues. Trimming pared 4 bases from V and 6 bases from J, leaving 11 bases between. Germline V CDR1 and CDR2: SGHNT, YYREEE (reference sequence). In DNA, the CDR3 is TGTGCCAGCAGCGGCGGGACGACTAATTCACCCCTCCACTTT. Its translation is CASSGGTTNSPLHF.

This clone was seen a single time. The chain is built from TRBV24-1 and TRBJ2-5; no clear D gene. The CDR3 extends over 16 amino acids. Germline V lookup: CDR1 KGHDR, CDR2 SFDVKD. Deletions cut 5 bases from V and 1 base from J, with 16 bases between. The CDR3 DNA reads as TGTGCCACCAGTGCCTGGGTGCCTACGCTCCAAGAGACCCAGTACTTC. This sequence encodes CATSAWVPTLQETQYF.

The chain uses TRBV6-2 or TRBV6-3 and TRBJ1-1; 8 nucleotides line up with TRBD1. The CDR3 is 16 amino acids. CDR1 MNHEY and CDR2 SVGEGT come from the germline V gene. Trimming cost V 4 bases and J 1 base; bases outside gene matches: 8. The CDR3 nucleotides are TGTGCCAGCAGTTCCCGACAGGGGCGTAAGAACACTGAAGCTTTCTTT. Amino acid sequence: CASSSRQGRKNTEAFF.

The sample holds one count of this clone. Written as DNA, the CDR3 is TGTGCCTGGAGTGTAGTCGCGGGTTTTGCCACCATATATTTT. This sequence encodes CAWSVVAGFATIYF. The J gene is TRBJ1-3, the V gene TRBV30; D remains unclear. This CDR3 has 14 residues. Germline-derived CDR1 and CDR2 are GTSNPN and SVGIG (reference sequence). The V end was cut by 0 bases, the J end by 9 bases, with 15 bases between.

This clone showed up just a few times. The V gene is TRBV2, the J gene TRBJ2-5, with D perhaps TRBD1 or TRBD2 (5 bases each). Germline V gives CDR1 SNHLY, CDR2 FYNNEI. There are 13 residues in the CDR3. Between the trimmed V and J ends, which lost 7 bases and 3 bases, there was a span of 12 bases. CDR3 sequence (DNA): TGTGCCAGCAAGAGAGGGGCCGAAGAGACCCAGTACTTC. Amino acids: CASKRGAEETQYF.

V is TRBV30 and J is TRBJ2-3; possibly TRBD2 for D (6 bases). The CDR3 is 16 amino acids. V was trimmed by 4 bases and J by 6 bases, leaving 23 bases between them. The germline CDR1 and CDR2 sequences are GTSNPN and SVGIG (reference sequence). Here the CDR3 DNA reads TGTGCCTGGACTACATCCCGGGGGACCTCCCGGGATACGCAGTATTTT. Protein product: CAWTTSRGTSRDTQYF.

The chain employs TRBV6-5 and TRBJ2-3; 8 positions match TRBD2. Germline V lookup: CDR1 MNHEY, CDR2 SVGAGI. The CDR3 runs to 15 residues. Unmatched junction bases numbered 10, after V lost 10 bases and J lost 1 base. CDR3: CAISLGGAGTDTQYF. CDR3 coding DNA: TGTGCCATCTCTCTCGGGGGGGCCGGCACAGATACGCAGTATTTT.

V gene TRBV7-8 combines with J gene TRBJ2-3; TRBD1 is a possible D gene (5 bases). The CDR3 loop spans 13 amino acids. The V end lost 10 bases, the J end lost 0 bases, and 11 bases lay between the germline ends. Per germline, CDR1 SGHVS and CDR2 FQNEAQ. For the CDR3, the DNA is TGTGCCACCCAGGGCCCTAGCACAGATACGCAGTATTTT. Amino acids: CATQGPSTDTQYF.

The chain couples TRBV18 to TRBJ2-7; 10 nucleotides line up with TRBD1. The V gene end was trimmed by 6 bases and the J gene end by 3 bases; junction bases not matched to a gene: 5. The germline V gene encodes CDR1 KGHSH and CDR2 LQKENI. This CDR3 has 14 residues. The DNA for the CDR3 is TGTGCCAGCTCCCAGGACAGGGGGAACTACGAGCAGTACTTC. Amino acids: CASSQDRGNYEQYF.

The chain employs TRBV27 and TRBJ2-7; the D is unclear. Germline V gene lookup returns CDR1 MNHEY and CDR2 SMNVEV (reference sequence). The CDR3 length is 13 residues. V shed 6 bases and J shed 2 bases, with 11 bases lying between them. The CDR3 bases are TGTGCCAGCAGGGCGGACGGGCCCTACGAGCAGTACTTC. It encodes CASRADGPYEQYF.

The chain has TRBV6-2 or TRBV6-3 and TRBJ2-3, with unresolved D. The V end was cut by 0 bases, the J end by 3 bases, with 10 bases between. The germline V gene has CDR1 MNHEY and CDR2 SVGEGT. The CDR3 is made up of 15 amino acids. CDR3 nucleotides: TGTGCCAGCAGTTACTCTGTTGACATTACAGATACGCAGTATTTT. Translating gives CASSYSVDITDTQYF.

There are many counts of this clone. The V and J genes are TRBV6-6 and TRBJ2-5; D unresolved. Trimming stripped 4 bases from V and 3 bases from J, with 15 bases between. The length of the CDR3 is 15 residues. Germline V gene lookup returns CDR1 MNHNY and CDR2 SVGAGI (reference sequence). CDR3 loop: CASSSNLVTKETQYF. DNA of the CDR3: TGTGCCAGCAGTTCCAACCTGGTTACCAAAGAGACCCAGTACTTC.

The chain combines TRBV9 with TRBJ2-3; D unclear. The germline V and J ends were trimmed by 5 bases and 2 bases, with 18 bases remaining between them. The CDR3 consists of 16 residues. Germline V lookup: CDR1 SGDLS, CDR2 YYNGEE. CDR3 DNA: TGTGCCAGCAGGGGGAATAAGGAGTGGGACACAGATACGCAGTATTTT. It codes for CASRGNKEWDTDTQYF.

This clone came up once. This chain connects TRBV27 to TRBJ1-5; 7 nucleotides line up with TRBD1. V lost 11 bases, J lost 2 bases, and 12 bases stayed unmatched. Germline V CDR1 and CDR2: MNHEY, SMNVEV (reference sequence). The CDR3 has 15 residues. The CDR3 coding sequence is TGTGCCCGTCAGACAGGGCCTCAAGGCAATCAGCCCCAGCATTTT. Translation: CARQTGPQGNQPQHF.

This sequence joins TRBV5-1 and TRBJ1-1; D gene unclear. The V gene lost 4 bases and the J gene lost 4 bases, with 14 bases spanning the gap. Germline V CDR1 and CDR2: SGHRS, YFSETQ. This CDR3 comprises 14 residues. CDR3 sequence reads: CASSREVPGTEAFF. The CDR3 region has the DNA TGCGCCAGCAGCCGAGAGGTCCCCGGCACTGAAGCTTTCTTT.

V usage is TRBV3-1 (or the pseudogene TRBV3-2) and J usage is TRBJ2-5; D possibly corresponds to TRBD2 (7 bases). Germline-derived CDR1 and CDR2 are LGHDT and YNNKEL (reference sequence). This CDR3 is 15 amino acids long. V was shortened by 3 bases and J by 1 base, with 12 bases between the two germline ends. The CDR3 loop is CASSHRGGVQETQYF. CDR3 DNA sequence: TGTGCCAGCAGCCACCGAGGGGGGGTCCAAGAGACCCAGTACTTC.

This rearrangement joins TRBV27 to TRBJ2-7; 8 bases fit TRBD2. CDR3 length equals 15 residues. V lost 3 bases, J lost 4 bases, and 8 bases stayed unmatched. CDR1 is MNHEY and CDR2 is SMNVEV in the germline V gene (reference sequence). The CDR3: CASSLYGSGTYEQYF. Here the CDR3 DNA reads TGTGCCAGCAGTTTGTACGGTAGCGGGACATACGAGCAGTACTTC.

The V gene is TRBV7-2, the J gene TRBJ2-7; 9 bases are shared with TRBD2. V lost 4 bases, J lost 11 bases, and 6 bases stayed unmatched. This CDR3 is built from 12 residues. From germline, CDR1 is SGHTA and CDR2 FQGNSA. This chain's CDR3 is CASSSGLAAKYF. The CDR3 bases are TGTGCCAGCAGCTCGGGACTAGCAGCGAAGTACTTC.

The chain recombines TRBV7-9 with TRBJ2-2, with a tentative D call TRBD1 (6 bases). The CDR3 runs 15 residues. The V end lost 6 bases, the J end lost 3 bases, and 14 bases lay between the germline ends. The germline gives CDR1 SEHNR, CDR2 FQNEAQ (reference sequence). The CDR3 nucleotides are TGTGCCAGCAGGGACGGGGCAGGGGACACCGGGGAGCTGTTTTTT. Residues: CASRDGAGDTGELFF. Filled out from reference TRBV7-9 and TRBJ2-2, the complete variable domain reads DTGVSQNPRHKITKRGQNVTFRCDPISEHNRLYWYRQTLGQGPEFLTYFQNEAQLEKSRLLSDRFSAERPKGSFSTLEIQRTEQGDSAMYLCASRDGAGDTGELFFGEGSRLTVL.

The V gene is TRBV9, the J gene TRBJ1-2; possibly TRBD1 for D (6 bases). Germline V gives CDR1 SGDLS, CDR2 YYNGEE. CDR3 length: 12 amino acids. V shed 0 bases and J shed 10 bases, with 10 bases lying between them. CDR3 amino acids: CASSVGQGHYTF. The CDR3 bases are TGTGCCAGCAGCGTAGGCCAGGGACACTACACCTTC.

CDR3 bases: TGTGCCAGCAGTTCACCAACCGGCGGGGGGGAGACCCAGTACTTC. Protein: CASSSPTGGGETQYF. This rearrangement joins TRBV2 to TRBJ2-5, with 8 bases that match TRBD2. With 5 bases clipped from V and 5 bases from J, the junction kept 10 bases outside the gene matches. The CDR3 is 15 amino acids. CDR1 and CDR2 from the germline V gene are SNHLY and FYNNEI.

V and J are TRBV6-6 and TRBJ1-1, with unresolved D. Germline V gene lookup returns CDR1 MNHNY and CDR2 SVGAGI (reference sequence). The length of the CDR3 is 13 residues. Trimming left V 6 bases short and J 0 bases short, with 8 bases between. CDR3 in amino acids: CASSEGMNTEAFF. Here the CDR3 DNA reads TGTGCCAGCAGCGAGGGAATGAACACTGAAGCTTTCTTT.

The rearrangement links TRBV4-2 to TRBJ2-1; 11 positions match TRBD2. The germline gives CDR1 LGHNA, CDR2 YNFKEQ. This CDR3 region has 14 residues. The V gene end was trimmed by 3 bases and the J gene end by 10 bases; junction bases not matched to a gene: 5. This CDR3 is CASSHLAGGGEQFF. The CDR3 DNA reads as TGTGCCAGCAGCCACCTAGCGGGAGGTGGGGAGCAGTTCTTC.

The chain carries TRBV4-3 and TRBJ2-7; 8 bases align to TRBD2. This CDR3 has 17 residues. The germline V gene has CDR1 LGHNA and CDR2 YSLEER. V shed 0 bases and J 4 bases; nucleotides not matched to a gene: 11. The CDR3: CASSQDYGRASQYEQYF. The CDR3 region has the DNA TGCGCCAGCAGCCAAGATTACGGGAGGGCCTCTCAATACGAGCAGTACTTC.

The J gene is TRBJ2-3, the V gene TRBV2, with D unclear. The germline V gene encodes CDR1 SNHLY and CDR2 FYNNEI. The CDR3 covers 16 residues. V shed 1 base and J shed 6 bases, with 17 bases lying between them. CDR3 nucleotide sequence: TGTGCCAGCAGTGAAGGGCAGGCGCCCTTTGGGGATACGCAGTATTTT. It specifies CASSEGQAPFGDTQYF.